What follows are 15 T cell receptor beta chains derived from one specimen sequenced in a study of T-cell memory formation after mild COVID-19. MiXCR, applied by TCRdb to the 5' RACE reads, yields one record per CDR3 protein. The sample records hundreds of thousands of distinct CDR3 sequences, approximately 7.6% being singletons. The sequenced sample was PBMCs or a T cell subset sorted from them (not recorded which). These receptors all come from a man between 18 and 35 years old who had mild COVID-19 (a few samples of this study predate the infection). Cell type and time point are not known.

The genes are TRBV6-1 and TRBJ2-7; D perhaps matches TRBD1 (6 bases). The CDR3 sequence is 13 residues long. Trimming took 6 bases from V and 2 from J, leaving 11 bases between them. Per germline, CDR1 MNHNS and CDR2 SASEGT. CDR3: CASRQGNPYEQYF. The CDR3 nucleotides are TGTGCCAGCAGACAGGGAAACCCCTACGAGCAGTACTTC.

In this sample, this clonotype turned up a few times. This chain joins TRBV6-5 and TRBJ1-3; D is possibly TRBD1 (5 bases). Trimming shortened V by 0 bases and J by 0 bases, and 15 bases separated the two germline ends. The length of the CDR3 is 18 residues. From germline, CDR1 is MNHEY and CDR2 SVGAGI. The DNA of the CDR3 is TGTGCCAGCAGTTACTCCGCCTTTGGTAGGGGCTCTGGAAACACCATATATTTT. Residues: CASSYSAFGRGSGNTIYF.

This clonotype has at least ten counts. V and J are TRBV5-1 and TRBJ2-7; perhaps TRBD1 as D (5 bases). CDR3 size: 13 residues. Trimming took 0 bases from V and 7 from J, leaving 11 bases between them. The germline V gene encodes CDR1 SGHRS and CDR2 YFSETQ. CDR3 sequence: CASSLEGRGEQYF. In DNA, the CDR3 is TGCGCCAGCAGCTTGGAGGGGCGAGGAGAGCAGTACTTC.

A few counts support this clonotype. The chain has TRBV6-5 and TRBJ1-6; 9 bases are shared with TRBD1. The CDR3 contains 15 residues. The J segment lost 9 bases and the V segment lost 6 bases, leaving 9 bases of the junction unmatched. Germline V gene sequence: CDR1 MNHEY, CDR2 SVGAGI. The CDR3 DNA reads as TGTGCCAGCAGCCCTCGACAGGGGGATAGTTCACCCCTCCACTTT. This gives the protein CASSPRQGDSSPLHF.

The rearrangement joins TRBV3-1 to TRBJ2-1, with 10 bases that match TRBD1. CDR1 and CDR2 from the germline V gene are LGHDT and YNNKEL (reference sequence). This CDR3 comprises 14 residues. The V and J ends lost 4 bases and 7 bases, in that order; junction bases with no gene match: 4. In DNA form, the CDR3 reads TGTGCCAGCAGCCGAGGGACAGGGGCTAATGAGCAGTTCTTC. This translates into CASSRGTGANEQFF.

The rearrangement links TRBV5-1 to TRBJ2-1, with 9 positions matching TRBD2. Looked up from germline, CDR1 is SGHRS and CDR2 is YFSETQ. V gave up 1 base and J gave up 8 bases; unmatched junction bases: 16. CDR3 length equals 18 residues. The CDR3 reads CASSLSRLAGPHGDEQFF. CDR3 coding DNA: TGCGCCAGCAGCTTGAGTAGGCTAGCGGGGCCCCACGGGGATGAGCAGTTCTTC.

This chain connects TRBV18 to TRBJ1-1; tentatively, D is TRBD1 (6 bases). From germline, CDR1 is KGHSH and CDR2 LQKENI. Trimming took 3 bases from V and 4 from J, leaving 9 bases between them. The CDR3 runs 13 residues. Written as DNA, the CDR3 is TGTGCCAGCTCACCGGGGGCCTTCACTGAAGCTTTCTTT. The encoded protein is CASSPGAFTEAFF.

This clonotype was detected ten times or more. The chain is built from TRBV12-3 or TRBV12-4 and TRBJ1-2, with no clear D. CDR3 length equals 13 residues. V dropped 7 bases and J dropped 5 bases, with 14 bases sitting between them. The CDR3 loop is CASKRTTSYGYTF. CDR3 in DNA: TGTGCCAGCAAACGAACGACTAGTTATGGCTACACCTTC.

In this sample, this clonotype turned up a few times. The V gene is TRBV4-3, the J gene TRBJ2-5; a possible D gene is TRBD1 (7 bases). The CDR3 totals 14 residues. The V end was cut by 3 bases, the J end by 9 bases, with 17 bases between. CDR1 is LGHNA and CDR2 is YSLEER in the germline V gene. The CDR3 nucleotides are TGCGCCAGCAGCCAGATACGACAGGGCGGGGCCCAGTACTTC. As protein: CASSQIRQGGAQYF.

The V gene is TRBV5-1, the J gene TRBJ1-2; 9 nucleotides agree with TRBD1. Trimming cost V 3 bases and J 6 bases; bases outside gene matches: 12. This CDR3 has 16 residues. Germline lookup yields CDR1 SGHRS and CDR2 YFSETQ. CDR3 protein: CASSSRTGEIANGYTF. In DNA, the CDR3 is TGCGCCAGCAGCTCACGGACAGGGGAAATCGCCAATGGCTACACCTTC.

This clonotype was found many times. V is TRBV5-1 and J is TRBJ1-1; TRBD1 is a possible D gene (5 bases). The CDR3 sequence is 14 residues long. Germline CDR1 reads SGHRS; CDR2 reads YFSETQ. Trimming took off 5 bases at V and 4 bases at J, with 15 bases between the two ends. The CDR3 loop is CASRIAGTGTEAFF. Here the CDR3 DNA reads TGCGCCAGCAGGATAGCCGGGACGGGCACTGAAGCTTTCTTT.

The genes are TRBV12-3 or TRBV12-4 and TRBJ1-5; D is undetermined. V lost 7 bases and J lost 4, with 11 bases in between. The CDR3 extends over 13 amino acids. CDR3 coding DNA: TGTGCCAGCACTCTTTCGGGAAATCAGCCCCAGCATTTT. This sequence encodes CASTLSGNQPQHF.

The chain employs TRBV4-2 and TRBJ2-3; tentatively, D is TRBD2 (7 bases). Trimming shortened V by 10 bases and J by 6 bases, and 26 bases separated the two germline ends. Germline lookup yields CDR1 LGHNA and CDR2 YNFKEQ. This CDR3 region has 16 residues. CDR3 in DNA: TGTGCCACCACCCCCGGGGGGCGGGGGACTTCGGATACGCAGTATTTT. Translated, it gives CATTPGGRGTSDTQYF.

In the case of this clonotype: A clone one base away is much larger, so this may be a read error. This chain connects TRBV5-5 to TRBJ2-2; no reliable D call. Germline lookup yields CDR1 SGHKS and CDR2 YYEKEE (reference sequence). V lost 4 bases and J lost 0, with 16 bases in between. The length of the CDR3 is 17 residues. CDR3 in amino acids: CASSLWSFQANTGELFF. In nucleotides, the CDR3 is TGTGCCAGCAGCCTGTGGTCATTCCAGGCGAACACCGGGGAGCTGTTTTTT.

The CDR3 DNA sequence: TGCGCCAGCAGCTTGGGCGGGGGAAAGAACACCGGGGAGCTGTTTTTT. This translates into CASSLGGGKNTGELFF. The V gene is TRBV5-1, the J gene TRBJ2-2, with TRBD2 identical over 7 bases. Germline-derived CDR1 and CDR2 are SGHRS and YFSETQ. V shed 0 bases, J shed 1 base, and the junction held 3 bases outside the gene matches. The CDR3 loop spans 16 amino acids.